A selection of T cell receptor beta chains follows, all from one sample in a study of CD8 T cells in Susac syndrome. TCRdb independently ran MiXCR on the immunoSEQ multiplex PCR reads; one entry per CDR3 protein. The data hold around 170,000 distinct CDR3 sequences, with 90% to 95% observed a single time. Specimen: CD4+ T cells from PBMCs. The receptors here all came from a human donor with Susac syndrome. Both conserved end residues are part of each CDR3. The order of the fields is clone size, J gene, V gene, D gene, CDR3 protein, CDR3 DNA. The D gene is left open where the match is weak. Some rows have no size entry. The others give once, few or many, or a class for an expanded clone.

size: NA
J: TRBJ2-6
V: TRBV13
D: NA
CDR3: CASSFGRANVLTF
DNA: TGTGCCAGCAGCTTTGGTCGGGCCAACGTCCTGACTTTC

size: NA
J: TRBJ1-5
V: TRBV20-1
D: NA
CDR3: CSARDGNQPQHF
DNA: TGCAGTGCTAGAGATGGCAATCAGCCCCAGCATTTT

size: NA
J: TRBJ1-2
V: TRBV12-3/TRBV12-4
D: NA
CDR3: CASSTGGPTPGTGYTF
DNA: TGTGCCAGCAGTACGGGGGGCCCGACCCCGGGAACAGGCTACACCTTC

size: NA
J: TRBJ2-1
V: TRBV9
D: NA
CDR3: CASSVVPQHEQFF
DNA: TGTGCCAGCAGCGTAGTACCGCAGCATGAGCAGTTCTTC

size: NA
J: TRBJ1-6
V: TRBV29-1
D: TRBD1
CDR3: CSVHPRGWSSPLHF
DNA: TGCAGCGTTCACCCCAGGGGGTGGAGTTCACCCCTCCACTTT

size: NA
J: TRBJ1-2
V: TRBV24-1
D: NA
CDR3: CATSDGTSYGGYTF
DNA: TGTGCCACCAGTGACGGTACCTCTTACGGTGGCTACACCTTC

size: once
J: TRBJ2-5
V: TRBV7-2
D: TRBD2
CDR3: CASSLAGSSLGGAQYF
DNA: TGTGCCAGCAGCTTAGCCGGGTCTTCCTTGGGAGGGGCCCAGTACTTC

size: NA
J: TRBJ1-2
V: TRBV20-1
D: NA
CDR3: CSASELPGQNYGYTF
DNA: TGCAGTGCTAGCGAACTTCCGGGACAAAATTATGGCTACACCTTC

size: NA
J: TRBJ1-1
V: TRBV7-9
D: NA
CDR3: CASSYSEDTEAFF
DNA: TGTGCCAGCAGCTATTCAGAGGACACTGAAGCTTTCTTT

size: NA
J: TRBJ2-5
V: TRBV12-3/TRBV12-4
D: TRBD2
CDR3: CASSATGTRVGETQYF
DNA: TGTGCCAGCAGCGCAACCGGGACTAGGGTTGGCGAGACCCAGTACTTC

size: NA
J: TRBJ1-4
V: TRBV6-4
D: NA
CDR3: CASRNRVTNEKLFF
DNA: TGTGCCAGCAGGAACAGGGTCACTAATGAAAAACTGTTTTTT

size: NA
J: TRBJ2-7
V: TRBV19
D: TRBD1
CDR3: CASKGQGVHEQYF
DNA: TGTGCCAGCAAGGGACAGGGGGTCCACGAGCAGTACTTC

size: NA
J: TRBJ2-3
V: TRBV2
D: TRBD1
CDR3: CASSENRGAPDTQYF
DNA: TGTGCCAGCAGTGAGAACAGGGGGGCGCCGGATACGCAGTATTTT

size: NA
J: TRBJ2-1
V: TRBV9
D: TRBD2
CDR3: CASSESGGAYNEQFF
DNA: TGTGCCAGCAGTGAGAGCGGGGGGGCTTACAATGAGCAGTTCTTC

size: NA
J: TRBJ2-7
V: TRBV7-2
D: NA
CDR3: CASTDDTLRAQYF
DNA: TGTGCCAGCACCGATGATACTCTACGAGCGCAGTACTTC

size: once
J: TRBJ2-5
V: TRBV20-1
D: NA
CDR3: CSARKLETQYF
DNA: TGCAGTGCTAGGAAACTGGAGACCCAGTACTTC

size: NA
J: TRBJ1-5
V: TRBV5-1
D: TRBD1
CDR3: CASSLEGAQPQHF
DNA: TGCGCCAGCAGCTTAGAGGGGGCTCAGCCCCAGCATTTT

size: NA
J: TRBJ1-4
V: TRBV5-1
D: NA
CDR3: CASSLGDTDEKLFF
DNA: TGCGCCAGCAGCTTGGGGGACACCGATGAAAAACTGTTTTTT

size: NA
J: TRBJ2-3
V: TRBV20-1
D: TRBD2
CDR3: CSASPGGSKDTQYF
DNA: TGCAGTGCTAGCCCCGGGGGGAGCAAAGATACGCAGTATTTT

size: NA
J: TRBJ1-2
V: TRBV6-5
D: NA
CDR3: CASSYSPSADRDGYTF
DNA: TGTGCCAGCAGTTACTCTCCATCGGCAGACCGTGATGGCTACACCTTC

size: NA
J: TRBJ1-3
V: TRBV7-2
D: NA
CDR3: CASSPGAGTGNTIYF
DNA: TGTGCCAGCAGCCCAGGGGCAGGAACTGGAAACACCATATATTTT

size: once
J: TRBJ2-7
V: TRBV10-3
D: NA
CDR3: CAISPRGSYEQYF
DNA: TGTGCCATCAGTCCGAGGGGCTCCTACGAGCAGTACTTC

size: NA
J: TRBJ2-1
V: TRBV20-1
D: NA
CDR3: CSATGNYNEQFF
DNA: TGCAGTGCTACGGGCAACTACAATGAGCAGTTCTTC

size: NA
J: TRBJ1-1
V: TRBV7-9
D: NA
CDR3: CASSLEGGAGAFF
DNA: TGTGCCAGCAGCTTAGAGGGGGGCGCAGGGGCTTTCTTT

size: NA
J: TRBJ2-5
V: TRBV29-1
D: NA
CDR3: CSGLWLREETQYF
DNA: TGCAGCGGATTATGGCTTCGGGAGGAGACCCAGTACTTC

size: NA
J: TRBJ1-2
V: TRBV12-3/TRBV12-4
D: NA
CDR3: CASSTHLGVYGYTF
DNA: TGTGCCAGCAGCACCCACCTGGGGGTCTATGGCTACACCTTC

size: NA
J: TRBJ2-2
V: TRBV7-2
D: TRBD1
CDR3: CASSGDRDTGELFF
DNA: TGTGCCAGCAGCGGGGACAGGGACACCGGGGAGCTGTTTTTT

size: NA
J: TRBJ2-3
V: TRBV29-1
D: TRBD1
CDR3: CSVQGEISTDTQYF
DNA: TGCAGCGTTCAGGGGGAAATCAGCACAGATACGCAGTATTTT

size: NA
J: TRBJ2-7
V: TRBV11-2
D: NA
CDR3: CASSHPSRGREQYF
DNA: TGTGCCAGCAGCCACCCTAGTCGGGGGCGGGAGCAGTACTTC

size: NA
J: TRBJ2-6
V: TRBV29-1
D: NA
CDR3: CSVRQTLPGANVLTF
DNA: TGCAGCGTGCGACAGACCCTACCTGGGGCCAACGTCCTGACTTTC

size: NA
J: TRBJ2-5
V: TRBV7-2
D: NA
CDR3: CASRLQGAMETQYF
DNA: TGTGCCAGCAGGCTACAGGGTGCCATGGAGACCCAGTACTTC

size: NA
J: TRBJ1-4
V: TRBV5-1
D: NA
CDR3: CASSLDSSATNEKLFF
DNA: TGCGCCAGCAGCTTGGACAGTTCGGCAACTAATGAAAAACTGTTTTTT

size: NA
J: TRBJ2-1
V: TRBV6-2/TRBV6-3
D: NA
CDR3: CASSLLGLARQFF
DNA: TGTGCCAGCAGTCTCCTCGGGCTAGCGCGGCAGTTCTTC

size: NA
J: TRBJ1-2
V: TRBV4-3
D: NA
CDR3: CASSQGVDNGYTF
DNA: TGCGCCAGCAGCCAAGGGGTCGACAATGGCTACACCTTC

size: NA
J: TRBJ2-1
V: TRBV20-1
D: TRBD2
CDR3: CSASVPSGYNEQFF
DNA: TGCAGTGCTAGTGTTCCTAGCGGCTACAATGAGCAGTTCTTC

size: NA
J: TRBJ1-5
V: TRBV21-1
D: NA
CDR3: CASSSPGQFNQPQHF
DNA: TGTGCCAGCAGCTCCCCGGGACAGTTCAATCAGCCCCAGCATTTT

size: NA
J: TRBJ2-4
V: TRBV7-2
D: TRBD1
CDR3: CASSLDGQGIQYF
DNA: TGTGCCAGCAGCTTAGACGGACAGGGTATTCAGTACTTC

size: NA
J: TRBJ1-5
V: TRBV5-1
D: TRBD1
CDR3: CASSTGTGVNQPQHF
DNA: TGCGCCAGCAGCACCGGGACAGGGGTCAATCAGCCCCAGCATTTT

size: NA
J: TRBJ2-1
V: TRBV6-5
D: TRBD2
CDR3: CASSLLPGLAVEQFF
DNA: TGTGCCAGCAGTCTACTACCGGGACTAGCCGTTGAGCAGTTCTTC

size: NA
J: TRBJ1-5
V: TRBV18
D: NA
CDR3: CASSPTGLNQPQHF
DNA: TGTGCCAGCTCACCGACGGGGCTTAATCAGCCCCAGCATTTT